The 6 T cell receptor beta chains below all came from one sample that was sequenced in a study of blood T cell repertoires in COVID-19. TCRdb's copy holds only in-frame clones and misses some; the assay was immunoSEQ multiplex PCR. This table holds about 410,000 clones, roughly 90% found once. Source material: peripheral blood. Receptor source: a woman aged 40 to 50 with COVID-19, enrolled during active disease.

J is TRBJ2-7 and V is TRBV12-5; 7 bases are a match to TRBD1. The germline V gene has CDR1 LGHNT and CDR2 FRNRAP. The CDR3 length is 13 residues. The J segment lost 4 bases and the V segment lost 6 bases, leaving 6 bases of the junction unmatched. Here the CDR3 reads CASGRDSIYEQYF. The CDR3, as DNA: TGTGCTAGTGGCCGGGACAGCATTTACGAGCAGTACTTC.

The chain uses TRBV19 and TRBJ1-1; D remains unclear. The V gene lost 7 bases and the J gene lost 3 bases, with 21 bases spanning the gap. Germline V gives CDR1 LNHDA, CDR2 SQIVND (reference sequence). The CDR3 spans 16 residues. The CDR3 sequence: CASNGRGLRSYTEAFF. In nucleotides, the CDR3 is TGTGCCAGTAACGGACGGGGATTGAGGTCGTACACTGAAGCTTTCTTT.

The chain joins TRBV18 to TRBJ1-1; maybe TRBD1 (5 bases). CDR1 and CDR2 from the germline V gene are KGHSH and LQKENI. V was trimmed by 3 bases and J by 3 bases, leaving 17 bases between them. CDR3 length: 16 residues. CDR3 residues: CASSPKMGGTDTEAFF. The CDR3 region has the DNA TGTGCCAGCTCACCGAAGATGGGAGGGACGGACACTGAAGCTTTCTTT.

This clone showed up just once. J is TRBJ2-3 and V is TRBV3-1 (or the pseudogene TRBV3-2); D uncertain. Germline assignment: CDR1 LGHDT and CDR2 YNNKEL (reference sequence). The CDR3 has 16 amino acids. Trimming left V 4 bases short and J 4 bases short, with 18 bases between. CDR3 nucleotide sequence: TGTGCCAGCAGCCCCAACCCGAGACTTAGGTCAGATACGCAGTATTTT. Its translation is CASSPNPRLRSDTQYF.

The rearrangement joins TRBV5-1 to TRBJ2-7; 13 bases map to TRBD2. The CDR3 is 17 amino acids. The trim removed 3 bases at V and 2 bases at J, leaving 8 bases unmatched. CDR1 is SGHRS, CDR2 YFSETQ, per germline. CDR3 protein: CASSYRTSGSLPYEQYF. CDR3 DNA: TGCGCCAGCAGCTATAGGACTAGCGGGAGCCTACCCTACGAGCAGTACTTC.

The chain combines TRBV7-9 with TRBJ2-7; 8 bases match TRBD1. Germline CDR1 is SEHNR and CDR2 is FQNEAQ (reference sequence). This CDR3 has 14 residues. Trimming at V came to 5 bases and at J to 6 bases, leaving 9 bases not matched to a gene. CDR3: CASSPQGQVFEQYF. CDR3 bases: TGTGCCAGCAGCCCCCAGGGACAGGTATTCGAGCAGTACTTC.